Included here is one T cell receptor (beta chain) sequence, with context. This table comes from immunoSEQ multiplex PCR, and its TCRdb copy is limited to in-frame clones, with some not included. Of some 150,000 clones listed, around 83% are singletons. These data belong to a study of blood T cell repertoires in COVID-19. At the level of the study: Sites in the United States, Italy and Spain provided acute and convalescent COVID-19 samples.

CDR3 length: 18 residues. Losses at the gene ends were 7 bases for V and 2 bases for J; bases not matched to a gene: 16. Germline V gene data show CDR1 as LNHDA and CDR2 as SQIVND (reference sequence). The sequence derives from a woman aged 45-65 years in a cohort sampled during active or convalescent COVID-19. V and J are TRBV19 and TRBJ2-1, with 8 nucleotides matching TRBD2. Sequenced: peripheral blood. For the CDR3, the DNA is TGTGCCAGTACCAAGGGCCTGCGGGGGGCCTCAGCCTACAATGAGCAGTTCTTC. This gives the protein CASTKGLRGASAYNEQFF.